Each of the 23 T cell receptor beta chains below was sequenced from the same sample in a study of T cell changes during pregnancy in multiple sclerosis. Libraries were prepared by immunoSEQ multiplex PCR; TCRdb keeps only in-frame clonotypes and omits some of them. The sample carries around 35,000 clones, almost 90% recorded once. The specimen was CD8+ T cells from peripheral blood mononuclear cells, collected after pregnancy. These receptors all come from a female donor with multiple sclerosis, enrolled in a pregnancy study.

By share of the sample, this clone is medium-sized. The chain carries TRBV4-3 and TRBJ2-1, with a possible D match to TRBD2 (6 bases). CDR1 and CDR2 (germline): LGHNA, YSLEER. CDR3 length: 15 amino acids. The V end lost 0 bases, the J end lost 1 base, and 7 bases lay between the germline ends. DNA of the CDR3: TGCGCCAGCAGCCAAGAGGAGGGGTCCTACAATGAGCAGTTCTTC. Translated: CASSQEEGSYNEQFF.

CDR3 in amino acids: CASSLGEETGTGFGELFF. As DNA, the CDR3 is TGTGCCAGCAGCTTGGGGGAAGAAACCGGGACAGGGTTCGGGGAGCTGTTTTTT. V and J are TRBV5-4 and TRBJ2-2, with 9 bases identical to TRBD1. This CDR3 has 18 residues. The V segment lost 0 bases and the J segment 7 bases; nucleotides outside the gene matches: 13. Germline V gene sequence: CDR1 SGHNT, CDR2 YYREEE (reference sequence).

The chain has TRBV5-6 and TRBJ1-2, with 10 bases fitting TRBD1. Germline CDR1 is SGHDT and CDR2 is YYEEEE. The CDR3 is made up of 14 amino acids. Germline trimming cut 2 bases from V and 7 bases from J; bases unmatched to any gene: 5. The CDR3 spells CASSLGQGVGGYTF. CDR3 in DNA: TGTGCCAGCAGCTTAGGACAGGGGGTTGGTGGCTACACCTTC.

The chain recombines TRBV4-3 with TRBJ2-2, with 9 bases lining up with TRBD1. With 0 bases clipped from V and 7 bases from J, the junction kept 6 bases outside the gene matches. The CDR3 covers 16 residues. Per germline, CDR1 LGHNA and CDR2 YSLEER. CDR3 sequence (DNA): TGCGCCAGCAGCCAAGATCCACAGGGGGCAGTCGGGGAGCTGTTTTTT. Protein product: CASSQDPQGAVGELFF.

The chain has TRBV27 and TRBJ1-6; 8 nucleotides align to TRBD1. This CDR3 is built from 14 residues. Germline loops: CDR1 MNHEY, CDR2 SMNVEV (reference sequence). The trim removed 6 bases at V and 13 bases at J, leaving 11 bases unmatched. For the CDR3, the DNA is TGTGCCAGCAGCCCGACAGGGGAGGGTCCCCCCCTCCACTTT. As protein: CASSPTGEGPPLHF.

The rearrangement uses TRBV7-2 and TRBJ2-1; tentative D call: TRBD1 (6 bases). Trimming removed 5 bases at V and 0 bases at J, with 14 bases between. CDR1 and CDR2 (germline): SGHTA, FQGNSA. The CDR3 contains 16 residues. CDR3 nucleotide sequence: TGTGCCAGCAGCCCGGACAGCCAGAGCTCCTACAATGAGCAGTTCTTC. Protein: CASSPDSQSSYNEQFF.

The genes are TRBV15 and TRBJ2-7; a possible D gene is TRBD1 (5 bases). CDR3 length: 14 amino acids. CDR1 and CDR2 from the germline V gene are LNHNV and YYDKDF (reference sequence). V was pared by 4 bases and J by 0 bases, with 10 bases between. The CDR3 sequence: CATSKMTVSYEQYF. The CDR3 DNA reads TGTGCCACCAGCAAAATGACAGTCTCCTACGAGCAGTACTTC.

This chain uses TRBV7-9 with TRBJ1-1; TRBD1 matches 9 bases. Trimming cost V 5 bases and J 6 bases; bases outside gene matches: 10. CDR1 is SEHNR, CDR2 FQNEAQ, per germline (reference sequence). This CDR3 contains 15 residues. CDR3 region: CASSNPTGGSPEAFF. The DNA for the CDR3 is TGTGCCAGCAGCAATCCCACAGGGGGCTCTCCTGAAGCTTTCTTT.

The chain is built from TRBV30 and TRBJ2-3; 9 bases are shared with TRBD2. Germline-derived CDR1 and CDR2 are GTSNPN and SVGIG (reference sequence). Trimming took 5 bases from V and 0 from J; bases not matched to a gene: 6. There are 15 residues in the CDR3. The CDR3: CAWASGTSSTDTQYF. DNA of the CDR3: TGTGCCTGGGCTAGCGGGACCTCTAGCACAGATACGCAGTATTTT. The full variable domain, rest sourced from reference TRBV30 and TRBJ2-3, is SQTIHQWPATLVQPVGSPLSLECTVEGTSNPNLYWYRQAAGRGLQLLFYSVGIGQISSEVPQNLSASRPQDRQFILSSKKLLLSDSGFYLCAWASGTSSTDTQYFGPGTRLTVL.

The V gene is TRBV19, the J gene TRBJ2-3; TRBD1 matches at 9 bases. Germline loops: CDR1 LNHDA, CDR2 SQIVND (reference sequence). This CDR3 comprises 16 residues. V gave up 5 bases and J gave up 2 bases; unmatched junction bases: 8. For the CDR3, the DNA is TGTGCCAGTAGTGCGAGACAGGGGGTACACACAGATACGCAGTATTTT. Translating it yields CASSARQGVHTDTQYF.

J is TRBJ2-5 and V is TRBV7-8, with 9 bases identical to TRBD1. Unmatched junction bases numbered 4, after V lost 6 bases and J lost 2 bases. The CDR3 is made up of 14 amino acids. The germline V gene encodes CDR1 SGHVS and CDR2 FQNEAQ. The CDR3 sequence is CASSSGTGQETQYF. CDR3 DNA: TGTGCCAGCAGTTCCGGGACAGGGCAAGAGACCCAGTACTTC.

The chain uses TRBV4-3 and TRBJ1-3; TRBD1 aligns across 9 bases. CDR1 and CDR2 (germline): LGHNA, YSLEER. Trimming took 2 bases from V and 10 from J; bases not matched to a gene: 18. The CDR3 spans 18 residues. This chain's CDR3 is CASSQQGSGQGEVWTIYF. The CDR3 coding sequence is TGCGCCAGCAGCCAACAAGGATCGGGACAGGGAGAAGTTTGGACCATATATTTT.

The rearrangement links TRBV14 to TRBJ1-1, with D perhaps TRBD1 (6 bases). V gave up 0 bases and J gave up 12 bases, with 17 bases separating them. The CDR3 is 14 amino acids. Germline loops: CDR1 SGHDN, CDR2 FVKESK. CDR3 region: CASSQDRGQLITFF. CDR3 coding DNA: TGTGCCAGCAGCCAAGATAGAGGACAGTTGATAACTTTCTTT.

V is TRBV7-2 and J is TRBJ2-3; TRBD2 matches at 7 bases. Germline V gives CDR1 SGHTA, CDR2 FQGNSA. CDR3 length: 16 amino acids. V lost 8 bases to trimming and J lost 5 bases; unmatched junction nucleotides: 16. CDR3 amino acids: CASGHPRGVIEDTQYF. CDR3 nucleotide sequence: TGTGCCAGCGGGCACCCACGGGGGGTAATCGAAGATACGCAGTATTTT.

This clone was detected once. This chain links TRBV29-1 with TRBJ1-1; 7 nucleotides agree with TRBD1. This CDR3 comprises 12 residues. Germline V gives CDR1 SQVTM, CDR2 ANQGSEA. Trimming at V came to 5 bases and at J to 4 bases, leaving 4 bases not matched to a gene. The CDR3: CSVPPGGTEAFF. CDR3 sequence (DNA): TGCAGCGTTCCTCCAGGGGGCACTGAAGCTTTCTTT. Full variable domain (remainder filled in from reference TRBV29-1 and TRBJ1-1): SAVISQKPSRDICQRGTSLTIQCQVDSQVTMMFWYRQQPGQSLTLIATANQGSEATYESGFVIDKFPISRPNLTFSTLTVSNMSPEDSSIYLCSVPPGGTEAFFGQGTRLTVV.

V gene TRBV6-5 combines with J gene TRBJ1-3, with no clear D. Per germline, CDR1 MNHEY and CDR2 SVGAGI. The CDR3 contains 14 residues. V lost 0 bases and J lost 6, with 9 bases in between. CDR3 protein: CASSYSGGINTIYF. For the CDR3, the DNA is TGTGCCAGCAGTTACTCCGGAGGGATAAACACCATATATTTT.

The chain couples TRBV13 to TRBJ2-3; 12 bases align to TRBD2. CDR1 and CDR2 from the germline V gene are PRHDT and FYEKMQ (reference sequence). This CDR3 contains 16 residues. V was clipped by 5 bases and J by 3 bases; unmatched bases: 6. DNA for the CDR3: TGTGCCAGCAGCCTTCGGACTAGCGGGGTAACAGATACGCAGTATTTT. It yields the protein CASSLRTSGVTDTQYF.

The chain recombines TRBV4-2 with TRBJ1-2, with 7 bases that match TRBD1. CDR3 length: 16 residues. Germline CDR1 and CDR2: LGHNA and YNFKEQ. The junction had 7 bases not matched to a gene; V was cut back by 1 base and J by 2 bases. The CDR3 DNA follows: TGTGCCAGCAGCCAAGGAGGGACAGAATTAAACTATGGCTACACCTTC. This codes for CASSQGGTELNYGYTF.

The chain employs TRBV7-9 and TRBJ2-7; no reliable D call. CDR1 is SEHNR, CDR2 FQNEAQ, per germline (reference sequence). V dropped 5 bases and J dropped 0 bases, with 5 bases sitting between them. The CDR3 is 12 amino acids. CDR3 sequence: CASSLSSYEQYF. Here the CDR3 DNA reads TGTGCCAGCAGCCTAAGCTCCTACGAGCAGTACTTC.

This chain joins TRBV29-1 and TRBJ2-2; no reliable D call. Trimming left V 2 bases short and J 5 bases short, with 9 bases between. The length of the CDR3 is 13 residues. In germline, CDR1 is SQVTM, CDR2 ANQGSEA. CDR3 sequence: CSVELAETGELFF. As DNA, the CDR3 is TGCAGCGTTGAATTAGCAGAAACCGGGGAGCTGTTTTTT.

CDR3 sequence: CATQRAGGIQETQYF. CDR3 nucleotide sequence: TGTGCCACCCAGAGAGCGGGGGGGATACAAGAGACCCAGTACTTC. The chain has TRBV6-5 and TRBJ2-5; 10 nucleotides match TRBD2. The V segment lost 10 bases and the J segment 2 bases; nucleotides outside the gene matches: 10. Germline assignment: CDR1 MNHEY and CDR2 SVGAGI. This CDR3 is built from 15 residues.

The rearrangement links TRBV5-1 to TRBJ2-5; the match to TRBD2 covers 8 bases. This CDR3 is 16 amino acids long. V gave up 0 bases and J gave up 5 bases; unmatched junction bases: 9. Looked up from germline, CDR1 is SGHRS and CDR2 is YFSETQ. For the CDR3, the DNA is TGCGCCAGCAGCTTGGCCGGGCGGGGGGTTGTGGAGACCCAGTACTTC. Translated: CASSLAGRGVVETQYF.

The V gene is TRBV5-4, the J gene TRBJ2-1; no definite D call. Trimming pared 4 bases from V and 8 bases from J, leaving 19 bases between. CDR1 and CDR2 (germline): SGHNT, YYREEE (reference sequence). The CDR3 consists of 15 residues. This CDR3 reads CASSPPGLEVYEQFF. The CDR3 nucleotides read TGTGCCAGCAGCCCGCCCGGATTAGAGGTCTATGAGCAGTTCTTC.